The sample holds a few counts of the clone carrying this T cell receptor beta chain. Its antigen is as yet unknown. This sample was included in a study of blood T cells in healthy people across ages. Study observations and caveats: The unknown donor CMV status may have confounded expanded clonotype changes. Roughly linear age-related decline in beta diversity appeared, significant by age about 40.

The donors, healthy Caucasians from Russia, were aged roughly 6 to 95. A second PCR, run for about 7 to 11 cycles, used a sample-barcoded 5' primer plus a J-beta primer mix. Unique molecular identifiers of 12 random nucleotides labeled each cDNA. MiXCR, run by TCRdb on the 5' RACE reads, gives a single entry per CDR3 protein. Here the sample spans about 1.1 million distinct CDR3 sequences, 35% to 40% being singletons. CDR3 length equals 13 residues. Trimming cost V 5 bases and J 9 bases, with 11 bases left between them. This clonotype originated in a man younger than 35 in good health. Sequenced: blood. This chain links TRBV12-3 or TRBV12-4 with TRBJ1-6; TRBD1 might be the D (6 bases). The CDR3 loop is CASSPQGFSPLHF. CDR3 nucleotide sequence: TGTGCCAGCAGTCCCCAGGGGTTTTCACCCCTCCACTTT.